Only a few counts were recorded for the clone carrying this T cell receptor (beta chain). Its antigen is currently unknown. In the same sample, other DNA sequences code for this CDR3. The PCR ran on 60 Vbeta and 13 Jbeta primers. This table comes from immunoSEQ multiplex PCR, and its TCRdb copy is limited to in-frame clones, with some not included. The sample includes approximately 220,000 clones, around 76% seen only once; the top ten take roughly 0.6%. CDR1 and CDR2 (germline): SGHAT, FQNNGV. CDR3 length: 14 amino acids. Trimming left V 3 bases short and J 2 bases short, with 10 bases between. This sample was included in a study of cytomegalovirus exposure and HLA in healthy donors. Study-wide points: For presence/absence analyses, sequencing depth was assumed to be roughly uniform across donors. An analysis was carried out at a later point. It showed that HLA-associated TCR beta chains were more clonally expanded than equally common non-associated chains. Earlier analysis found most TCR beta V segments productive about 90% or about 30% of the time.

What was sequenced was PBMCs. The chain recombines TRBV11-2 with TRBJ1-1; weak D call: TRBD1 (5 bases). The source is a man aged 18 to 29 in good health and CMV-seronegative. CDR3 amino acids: CASSFGQGNTEAFF. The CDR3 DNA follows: TGTGCCAGCAGCTTCGGGCAGGGAAACACTGAAGCTTTCTTT.